This TCR beta chain derives from a study of technical replicates of blood from a few donors. The V segment lost 9 bases and the J segment 3 bases; nucleotides outside the gene matches: 5. This CDR3 contains 12 residues. Germline assignment: CDR1 MNHEY and CDR2 SVGAGI. TCRdb's copy holds only in-frame clones and misses some; the assay was immunoSEQ multiplex PCR. The table lists about 82,000 clones, approximately 94% of them singletons. The gene calls are TRBV6-5 and TRBJ2-7; 7 bases match TRBD1. This clonotype was sampled from a human donor in good health. Sample: T cells isolated from PBMCs. CDR3 nucleotides: TGTGCCAGTTGGGACAGACGCTACGAGCAGTACTTC. This translates into CASWDRRYEQYF.